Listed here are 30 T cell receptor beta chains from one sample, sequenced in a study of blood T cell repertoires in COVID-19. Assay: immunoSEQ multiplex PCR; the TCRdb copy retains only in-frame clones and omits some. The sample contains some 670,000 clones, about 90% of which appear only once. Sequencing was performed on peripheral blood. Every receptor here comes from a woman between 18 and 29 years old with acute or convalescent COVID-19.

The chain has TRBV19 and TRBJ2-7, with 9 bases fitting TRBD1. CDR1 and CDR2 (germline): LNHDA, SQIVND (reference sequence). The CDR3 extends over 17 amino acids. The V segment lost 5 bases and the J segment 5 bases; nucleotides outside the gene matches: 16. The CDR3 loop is CASSPRWDREYIDEQYF. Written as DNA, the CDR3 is TGTGCCAGTAGTCCCCGTTGGGACAGGGAGTATATCGACGAGCAGTACTTC.

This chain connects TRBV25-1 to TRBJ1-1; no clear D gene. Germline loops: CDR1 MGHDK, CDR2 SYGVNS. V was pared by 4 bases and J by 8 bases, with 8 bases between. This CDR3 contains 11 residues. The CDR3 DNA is TGTGCCAGCAGTGGAAACAAGGAAGCTTTCTTT. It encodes CASSGNKEAFF.

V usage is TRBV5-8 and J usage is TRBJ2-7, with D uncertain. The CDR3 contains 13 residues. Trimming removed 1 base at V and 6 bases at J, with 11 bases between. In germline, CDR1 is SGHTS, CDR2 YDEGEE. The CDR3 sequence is CASSLSVVGEQYF. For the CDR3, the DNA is TGTGCCAGCAGCTTGTCGGTAGTTGGCGAGCAGTACTTC.

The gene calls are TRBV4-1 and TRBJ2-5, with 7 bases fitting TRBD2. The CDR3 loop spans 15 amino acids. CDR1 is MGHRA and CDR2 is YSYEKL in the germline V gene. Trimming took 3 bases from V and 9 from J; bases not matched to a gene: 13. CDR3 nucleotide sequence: TGCGCCAGCAGCCAGAGCGGGACGGGACCTTGGGCCCAGTACTTC. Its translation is CASSQSGTGPWAQYF.

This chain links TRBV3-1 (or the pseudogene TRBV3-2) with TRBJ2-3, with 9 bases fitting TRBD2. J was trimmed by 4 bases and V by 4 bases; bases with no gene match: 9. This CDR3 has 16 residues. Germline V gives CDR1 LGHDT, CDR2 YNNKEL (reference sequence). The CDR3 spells CASSPWLAGGPDTQYF. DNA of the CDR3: TGTGCCAGCAGCCCGTGGCTGGCGGGGGGGCCAGATACGCAGTATTTT.

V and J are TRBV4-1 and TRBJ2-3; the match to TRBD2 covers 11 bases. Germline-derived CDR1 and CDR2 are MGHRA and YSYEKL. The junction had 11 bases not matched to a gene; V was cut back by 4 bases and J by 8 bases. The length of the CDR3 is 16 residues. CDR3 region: CASSRDSGGAVGTQYF. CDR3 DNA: TGCGCCAGCAGCCGTGATAGCGGGGGGGCCGTTGGTACGCAGTATTTT.

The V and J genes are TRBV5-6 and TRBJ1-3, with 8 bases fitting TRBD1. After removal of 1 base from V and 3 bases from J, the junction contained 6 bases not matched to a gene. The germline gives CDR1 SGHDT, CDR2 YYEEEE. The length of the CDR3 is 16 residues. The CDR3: CASSLLQGAYGNTIYF. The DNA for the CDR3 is TGTGCCAGCAGCTTGCTGCAGGGGGCGTATGGAAACACCATATATTTT.

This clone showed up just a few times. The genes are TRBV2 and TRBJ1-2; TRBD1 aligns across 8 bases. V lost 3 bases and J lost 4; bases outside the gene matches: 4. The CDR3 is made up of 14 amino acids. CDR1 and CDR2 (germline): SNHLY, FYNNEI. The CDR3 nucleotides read TGTGCCAGCAGTGAGGGGACAGGAACCTATGGCTACACCTTC. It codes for CASSEGTGTYGYTF.

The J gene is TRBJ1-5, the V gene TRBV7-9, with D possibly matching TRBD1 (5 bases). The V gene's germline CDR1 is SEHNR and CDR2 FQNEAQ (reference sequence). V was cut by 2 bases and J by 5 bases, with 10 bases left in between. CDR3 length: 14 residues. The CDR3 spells CASSLQGVHQPQHF. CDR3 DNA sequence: TGTGCCAGCAGCTTACAAGGGGTCCATCAGCCCCAGCATTTT.

For the CDR3, the DNA is TGTGCCAGCAGCAAAGTCAGAGGCACCACTCCCGCAAAACTGTTTTTT. Protein sequence: CASSKVRGTTPAKLFF. The V and J genes are TRBV21-1 and TRBJ1-4. TRBV21-1 has pseudogene status. The CDR3 consists of 16 residues.

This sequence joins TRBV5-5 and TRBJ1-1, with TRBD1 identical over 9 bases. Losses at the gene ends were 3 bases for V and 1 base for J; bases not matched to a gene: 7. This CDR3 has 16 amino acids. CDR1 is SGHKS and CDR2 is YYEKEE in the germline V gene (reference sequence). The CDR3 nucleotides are TGTGCCAGCAGCTATAGGACAGGGGCGGAGAACACTGAAGCTTTCTTT. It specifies CASSYRTGAENTEAFF.

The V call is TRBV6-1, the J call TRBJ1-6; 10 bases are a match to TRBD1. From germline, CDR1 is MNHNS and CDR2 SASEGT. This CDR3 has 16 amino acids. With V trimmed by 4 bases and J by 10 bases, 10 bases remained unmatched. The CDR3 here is CASSGEPGQGRSPLHF. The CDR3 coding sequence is TGTGCCAGCAGTGGAGAACCGGGACAGGGGCGGTCACCCCTCCACTTT.

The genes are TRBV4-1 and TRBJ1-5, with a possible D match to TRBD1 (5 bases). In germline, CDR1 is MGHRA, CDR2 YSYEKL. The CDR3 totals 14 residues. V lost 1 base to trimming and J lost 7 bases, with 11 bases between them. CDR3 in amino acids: CASSQAGIWQPQHF. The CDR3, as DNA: TGCGCCAGCAGCCAAGCAGGGATCTGGCAGCCCCAGCATTTT.

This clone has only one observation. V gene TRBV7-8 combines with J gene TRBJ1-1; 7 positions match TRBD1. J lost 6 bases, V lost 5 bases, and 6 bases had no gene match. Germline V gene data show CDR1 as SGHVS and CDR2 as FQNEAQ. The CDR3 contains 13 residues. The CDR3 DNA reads TGTGCCAGCAGCCGGGGCAGGGGGTCTGAAGCTTTCTTT. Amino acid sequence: CASSRGRGSEAFF. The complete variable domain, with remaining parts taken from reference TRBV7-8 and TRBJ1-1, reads GAGVSQSPRYKVAKRGQDVALRCDPISGHVSLFWYQQALGQGPEFLTYFQNEAQLDKSGLPSDRFFAERPEGSVSTLKIQRTQQEDSAVYLCASSRGRGSEAFFGQGTRLTVV.

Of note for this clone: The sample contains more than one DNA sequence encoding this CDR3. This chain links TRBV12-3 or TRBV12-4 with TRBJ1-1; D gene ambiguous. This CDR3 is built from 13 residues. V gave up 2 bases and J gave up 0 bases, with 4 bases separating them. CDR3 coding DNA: TGTGCCAGCAGTTTATCGGTGAACACTGAAGCTTTCTTT. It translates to CASSLSVNTEAFF.

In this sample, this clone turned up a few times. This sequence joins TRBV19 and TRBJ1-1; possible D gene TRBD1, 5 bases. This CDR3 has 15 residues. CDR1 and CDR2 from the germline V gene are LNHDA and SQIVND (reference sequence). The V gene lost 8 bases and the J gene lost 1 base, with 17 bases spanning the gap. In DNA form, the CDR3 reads TGTGCCAGTTTATCTGGGGGAGGGTGGAACACTGAAGCTTTCTTT. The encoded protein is CASLSGGGWNTEAFF.

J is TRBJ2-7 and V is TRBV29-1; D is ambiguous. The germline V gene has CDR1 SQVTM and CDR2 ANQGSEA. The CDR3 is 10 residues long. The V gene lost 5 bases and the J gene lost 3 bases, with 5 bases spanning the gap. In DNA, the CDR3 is TGCAGCGTTTTTAACTACGAGCAGTACTTC. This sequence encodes CSVFNYEQYF.

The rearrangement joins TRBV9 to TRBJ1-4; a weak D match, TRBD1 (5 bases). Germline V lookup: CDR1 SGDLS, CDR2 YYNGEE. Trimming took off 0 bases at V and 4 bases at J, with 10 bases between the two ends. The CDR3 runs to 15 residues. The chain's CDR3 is CASSVGQHLNEKLFF. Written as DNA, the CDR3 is TGTGCCAGCAGCGTAGGACAGCACCTTAATGAAAAACTGTTTTTT.

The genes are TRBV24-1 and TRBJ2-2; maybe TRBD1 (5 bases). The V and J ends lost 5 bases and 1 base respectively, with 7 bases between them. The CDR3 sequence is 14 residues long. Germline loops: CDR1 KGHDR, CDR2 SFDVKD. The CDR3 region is CATSVTGNTGELFF. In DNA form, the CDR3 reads TGTGCCACCAGTGTCACAGGGAACACCGGGGAGCTGTTTTTT.

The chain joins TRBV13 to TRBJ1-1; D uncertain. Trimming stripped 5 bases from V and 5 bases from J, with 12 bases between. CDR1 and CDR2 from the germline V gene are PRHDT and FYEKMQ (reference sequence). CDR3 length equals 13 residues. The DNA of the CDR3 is TGTGCCAGCAGCCCGGGAGGGAGGACTGAAGCTTTCTTT. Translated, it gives CASSPGGRTEAFF.

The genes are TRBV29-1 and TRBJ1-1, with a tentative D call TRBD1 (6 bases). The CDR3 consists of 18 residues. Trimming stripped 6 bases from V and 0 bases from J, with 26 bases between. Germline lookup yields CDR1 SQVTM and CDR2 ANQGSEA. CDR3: CSVLPPGHPLILNTEAFF. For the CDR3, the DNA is TGCAGCGTACTCCCGCCGGGACACCCTCTCATCTTGAACACTGAAGCTTTCTTT.

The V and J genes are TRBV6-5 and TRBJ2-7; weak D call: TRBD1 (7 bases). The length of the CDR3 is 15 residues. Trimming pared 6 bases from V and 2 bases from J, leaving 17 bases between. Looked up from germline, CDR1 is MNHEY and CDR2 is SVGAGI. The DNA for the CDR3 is TGTGCCAGCAGGTTAAACCAGGGGGGCCCCTACGAGCAGTACTTC. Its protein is CASRLNQGGPYEQYF.

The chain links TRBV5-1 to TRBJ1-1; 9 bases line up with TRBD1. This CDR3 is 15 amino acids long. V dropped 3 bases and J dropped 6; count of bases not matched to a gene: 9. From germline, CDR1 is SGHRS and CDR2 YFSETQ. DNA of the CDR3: TGCGCCAGCAGCTGGAGGGGGACAGGGACGGCTGAAGCTTTCTTT. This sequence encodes CASSWRGTGTAEAFF.

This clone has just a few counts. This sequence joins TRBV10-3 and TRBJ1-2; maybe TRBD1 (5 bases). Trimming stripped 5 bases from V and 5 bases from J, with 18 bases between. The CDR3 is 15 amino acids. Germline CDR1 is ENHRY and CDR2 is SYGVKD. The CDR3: CAISLRQPEGYGYTF. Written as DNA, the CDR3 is TGTGCCATCAGTCTTAGACAGCCGGAGGGGTATGGCTACACCTTC.

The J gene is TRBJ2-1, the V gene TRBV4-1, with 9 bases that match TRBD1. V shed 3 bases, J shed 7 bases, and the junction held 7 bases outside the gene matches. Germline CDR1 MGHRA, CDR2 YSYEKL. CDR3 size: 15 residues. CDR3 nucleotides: TGCGCCAGCAGCCAGGGACAGGGCCTAGGAAATGAGCAGTTCTTC. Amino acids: CASSQGQGLGNEQFF.

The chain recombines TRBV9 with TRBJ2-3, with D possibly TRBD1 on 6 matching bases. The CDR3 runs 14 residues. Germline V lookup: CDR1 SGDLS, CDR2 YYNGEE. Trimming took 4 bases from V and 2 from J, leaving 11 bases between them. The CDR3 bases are TGTGCCAGCAGCAGCAGGACAGACACAGATACGCAGTATTTT. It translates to CASSSRTDTDTQYF.

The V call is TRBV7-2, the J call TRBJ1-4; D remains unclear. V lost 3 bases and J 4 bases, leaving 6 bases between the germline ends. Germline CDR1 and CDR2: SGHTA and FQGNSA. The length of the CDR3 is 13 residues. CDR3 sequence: CASSFFFNEKLFF. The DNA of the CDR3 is TGTGCCAGCAGCTTCTTTTTTAATGAAAAACTGTTTTTT.

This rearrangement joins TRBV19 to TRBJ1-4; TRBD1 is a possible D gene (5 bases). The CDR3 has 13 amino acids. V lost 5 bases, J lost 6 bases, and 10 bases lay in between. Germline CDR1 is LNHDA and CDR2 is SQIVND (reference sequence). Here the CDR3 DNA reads TGTGCCAGTAGTGGGGCAGGGTATGAAAAACTGTTTTTT. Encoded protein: CASSGAGYEKLFF.

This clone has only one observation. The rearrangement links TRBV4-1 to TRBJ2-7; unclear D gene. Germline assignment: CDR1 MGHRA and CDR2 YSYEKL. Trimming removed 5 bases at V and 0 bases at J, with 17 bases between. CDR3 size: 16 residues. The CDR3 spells CASSIIGQPFSYEQYF. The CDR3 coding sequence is TGCGCCAGCAGCATAATTGGGCAGCCCTTCTCCTACGAGCAGTACTTC.

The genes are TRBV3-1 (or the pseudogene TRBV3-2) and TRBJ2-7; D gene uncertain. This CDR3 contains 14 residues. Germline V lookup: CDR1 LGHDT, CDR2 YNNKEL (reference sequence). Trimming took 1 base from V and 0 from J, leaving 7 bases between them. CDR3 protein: CASSQVVSSYEQYF. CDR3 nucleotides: TGTGCCAGCAGCCAAGTTGTGAGCTCCTACGAGCAGTACTTC.